This paragraph reports one T cell receptor beta chain. Its antigen is as yet unknown. The source of the sample is a study of cytomegalovirus exposure and HLA in healthy donors. Findings of the study overall: Analysis was performed later, and it showed HLA-associated TCR beta chains to be more clonally expanded than equally common others. Association of a missense DCLRE1C variant with TCR beta V- and J-gene trimming was reported in a later analysis. Sequencing likely generated an artifact that appeared as a cluster of highly shared sequence variants.

A multiplex PCR was run with 60 Vbeta primers and 13 Jbeta primers. Method: immunoSEQ multiplex PCR; TCRdb's copy keeps in-frame clones and lacks some. Seen here are about 110,000 clones, around 70% observed once, and the top ten hold about 4%. The source is a woman between 35 and 50 years old in good health and CMV-seropositive. Sequenced sample: PBMCs.

CDR3 protein: CASSYETAPTEAFF. Here the CDR3 DNA reads TGTGCCAGCAGTTACGAAACAGCACCCACTGAAGCTTTCTTT. This rearrangement joins TRBV6-6 to TRBJ1-1; D not certain. Germline V gene lookup returns CDR1 MNHNY and CDR2 SVGAGI (reference sequence). The CDR3 runs 14 residues. Trimming took off 2 bases at V and 4 bases at J, with 11 bases between the two ends.